The TCR beta chain described here comes from a study of T cells expressing NK-cell markers. Across the study: Each TCR beta repertoire originated in sorted T cells that were CD3+CD56+NKG2C+, CD3+CD56+NKG2C- or CD3+CD56-NKG2C+. Among the eight sequenced donors, seven tested HCMV-seropositive and one tested seronegative. Points from the study as a whole: The CD3+CD56-NKG2C+ fraction was also led by these clonotypes in a few donors.

From its re-call of the 5' RACE reads, TCRdb lists each CDR3 protein once, without DNA. Its clone listing holds over 250,000 distinct CDR3 sequences. A remark on this clonotype: Its target is unknown.

The TCR comes from a woman aged 18 to 75 in good health. Sequenced material: blood T cells: a sorted CD56 or NKG2C T cell subset, CD4+ or CD8+ T cells, or bulk PBMC T cells (not recorded which).

Here the CDR3 reads CASSPPIAGGQFF. The chain recombines TRBV18 with TRBJ2-1; TCRdb's assignment of TRBD2 cannot be checked, as there is no DNA. The CDR3 length is 13 residues. The germline V gene encodes CDR1 KGHSH and CDR2 LQKENI.